This TCR beta chain is drawn from a study of PD-L1 blockade in urothelial cancer. The wider study: Starting around 2014, patients were given atezolizumab (1,200 mg intravenously every 3 weeks).

All patients carried locally advanced or metastatic urothelial carcinoma. Each patient gave between 1 and 8 samples of peripheral blood mononuclear cells, which were collected pretreatment and during treatment. A single count supports this clone. Libraries were prepared by immunoSEQ multiplex PCR; TCRdb keeps only in-frame clonotypes and omits some of them. The sample has roughly 60,000 clones; about four fifths are singletons. This receptor was taken from a man in his 70s with urothelial cancer. Sequenced material: PBMCs, taken around atezolizumab (anti-PD-L1) treatment.

In DNA, the CDR3 is TGTGCCAGCTCACTAGGGGCTAGCGGGAGCTACAATGAGCAGTTCTTC. This sequence encodes CASSLGASGSYNEQFF. The rearrangement uses TRBV18 and TRBJ2-1; TRBD2 aligns across 10 bases. The J segment lost 3 bases and the V segment lost 4 bases, leaving 6 bases of the junction unmatched. Per germline, CDR1 KGHSH and CDR2 LQKENI. CDR3 length: 16 residues.